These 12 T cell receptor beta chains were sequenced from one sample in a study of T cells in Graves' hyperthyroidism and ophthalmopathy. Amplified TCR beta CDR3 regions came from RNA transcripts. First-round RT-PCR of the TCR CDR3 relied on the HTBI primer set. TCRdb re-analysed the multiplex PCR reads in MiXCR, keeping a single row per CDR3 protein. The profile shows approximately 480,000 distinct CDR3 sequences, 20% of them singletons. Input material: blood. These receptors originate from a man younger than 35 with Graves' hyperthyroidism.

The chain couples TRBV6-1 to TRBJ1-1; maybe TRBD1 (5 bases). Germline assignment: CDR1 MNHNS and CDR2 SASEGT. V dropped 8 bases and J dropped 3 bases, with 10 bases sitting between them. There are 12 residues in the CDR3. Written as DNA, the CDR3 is TGTGCCAGCGGCCTCAGGGACACTGAAGCTTTCTTT. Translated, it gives CASGLRDTEAFF.

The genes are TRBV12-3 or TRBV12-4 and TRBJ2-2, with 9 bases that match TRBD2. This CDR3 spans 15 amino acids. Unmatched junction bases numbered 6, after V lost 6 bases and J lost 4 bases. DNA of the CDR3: TGTGCCAGCAGACCCGGACTAGCGATCACCGGGGAGCTGTTTTTT. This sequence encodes CASRPGLAITGELFF.

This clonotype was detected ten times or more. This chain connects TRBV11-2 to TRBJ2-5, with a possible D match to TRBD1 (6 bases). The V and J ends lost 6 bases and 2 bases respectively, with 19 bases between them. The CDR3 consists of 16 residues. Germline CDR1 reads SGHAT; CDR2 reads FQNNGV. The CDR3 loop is CASRSSRGLVQETQYF. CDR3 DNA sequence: TGTGCCAGCAGATCCAGTAGGGGGTTGGTTCAAGAGACCCAGTACTTC.

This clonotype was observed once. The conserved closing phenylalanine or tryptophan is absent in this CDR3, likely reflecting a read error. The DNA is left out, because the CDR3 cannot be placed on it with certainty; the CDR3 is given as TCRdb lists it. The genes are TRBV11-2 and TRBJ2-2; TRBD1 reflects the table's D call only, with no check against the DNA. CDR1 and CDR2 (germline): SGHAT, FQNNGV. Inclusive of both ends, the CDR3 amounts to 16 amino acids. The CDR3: CASSLEWGLDTGELWL.

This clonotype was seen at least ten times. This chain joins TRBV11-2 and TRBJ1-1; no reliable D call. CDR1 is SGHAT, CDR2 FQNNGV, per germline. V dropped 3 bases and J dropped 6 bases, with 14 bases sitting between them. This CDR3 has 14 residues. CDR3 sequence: CASSFLIYNAEAFF. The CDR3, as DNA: TGTGCCAGCAGCTTCCTGATTTACAACGCTGAAGCTTTCTTT.

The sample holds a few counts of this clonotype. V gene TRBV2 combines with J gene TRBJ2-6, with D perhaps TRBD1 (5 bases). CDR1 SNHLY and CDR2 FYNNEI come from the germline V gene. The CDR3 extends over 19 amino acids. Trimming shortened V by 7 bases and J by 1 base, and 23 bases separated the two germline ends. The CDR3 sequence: CASMSPAATAPSGANVLTF. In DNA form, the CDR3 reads TGTGCCAGCATGTCCCCCGCCGCGACAGCCCCGTCTGGGGCCAACGTCCTGACTTTC.

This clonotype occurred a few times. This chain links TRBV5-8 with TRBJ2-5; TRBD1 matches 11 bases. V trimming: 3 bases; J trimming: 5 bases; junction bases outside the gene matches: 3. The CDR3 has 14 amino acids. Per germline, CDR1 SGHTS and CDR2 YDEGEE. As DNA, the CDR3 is TGTGCCAGCAGCTGGGACAGGGGGAGGGAGACCCAGTACTTC. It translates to CASSWDRGRETQYF. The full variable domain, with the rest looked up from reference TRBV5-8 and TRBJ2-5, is EAGVTQSPTHLIKTRGQQATLRCSPISGHTSVYWYQQALGLGLQFLLWYDEGEERNRGNFPPRFSGRQFPNYSSELNVNALELEDSALYLCASSWDRGRETQYFGPGTRLLVL.

Written as DNA, the CDR3 is TGTGCCAGCAGCTTAGATCTTTCGGGTGGCACTGAAGCTTTCTTT. Protein sequence: CASSLDLSGGTEAFF. V gene TRBV11-2 combines with J gene TRBJ1-1; D uncertain. The V end lost 0 bases, the J end lost 4 bases, and 12 bases lay between the germline ends. The CDR3 contains 15 residues. Germline CDR1 SGHAT, CDR2 FQNNGV.

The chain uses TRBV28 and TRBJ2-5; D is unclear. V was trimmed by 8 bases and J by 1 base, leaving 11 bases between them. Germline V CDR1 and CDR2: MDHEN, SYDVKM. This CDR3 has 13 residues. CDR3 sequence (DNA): TGTGCCAGCGCCCCGCGGACCCAAGAGACCCAGTACTTC. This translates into CASAPRTQETQYF.

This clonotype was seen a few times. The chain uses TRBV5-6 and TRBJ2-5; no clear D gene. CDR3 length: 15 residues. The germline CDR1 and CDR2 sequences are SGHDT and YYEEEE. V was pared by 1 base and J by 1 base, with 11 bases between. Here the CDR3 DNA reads TGTGCCAGCAGCTTGCGAGTAATGGGCCAAGAGACCCAGTACTTC. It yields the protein CASSLRVMGQETQYF.

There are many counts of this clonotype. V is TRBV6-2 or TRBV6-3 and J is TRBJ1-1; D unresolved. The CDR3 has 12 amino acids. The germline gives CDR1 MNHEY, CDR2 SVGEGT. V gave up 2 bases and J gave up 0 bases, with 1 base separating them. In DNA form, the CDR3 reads TGTGCCAGCAGTTACGTGAACACTGAAGCTTTCTTT. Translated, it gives CASSYVNTEAFF.

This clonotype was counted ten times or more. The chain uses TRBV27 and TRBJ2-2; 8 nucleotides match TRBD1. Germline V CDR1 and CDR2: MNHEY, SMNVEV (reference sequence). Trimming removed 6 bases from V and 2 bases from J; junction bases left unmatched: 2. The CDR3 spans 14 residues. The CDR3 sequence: CASRDRVNTGELFF. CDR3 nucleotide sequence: TGTGCCAGCAGGGACAGGGTTAACACCGGGGAGCTGTTTTTT.